Each of the 21 T cell receptor beta chains below was sequenced from the same sample in a study of cytomegalovirus exposure and HLA in healthy donors. The PCR made use of 60 Vbeta and 13 Jbeta primers. Measured with immunoSEQ multiplex PCR; TCRdb has only the in-frame clones, and not every one. The profile shows approximately 290,000 clones, about 80% of them singletons. Sequenced: PBMCs. Every receptor here comes from a girl aged 2-10 years in good health and CMV-seronegative.

This clone was counted between two and nine times. The chain employs TRBV5-1 and TRBJ2-1; the D gene is possibly TRBD1 (5 bases). Trimming removed 4 bases from V and 6 bases from J, with 11 bases in between. The CDR3 extends over 13 amino acids. Germline V CDR1 and CDR2: SGHRS, YFSETQ. The CDR3 region has the DNA TGCGCCAGCAGCGTCCTAGGGGCCAATGAGCAGTTCTTC. Translated: CASSVLGANEQFF.

Only one count was recorded for this clone. The chain recombines TRBV9 with TRBJ2-3, with TRBD2 matching 11 bases. CDR1 is SGDLS and CDR2 is YYNGEE in the germline V gene. The V and J ends lost 2 bases and 2 bases, in that order; junction bases with no gene match: 1. The CDR3 is 15 residues long. The CDR3 is CASSVSGRATDTQYF. CDR3 in DNA: TGTGCCAGCAGCGTTAGCGGGAGGGCCACAGATACGCAGTATTTT.

The chain is built from TRBV5-1 and TRBJ2-3; 8 bases fit TRBD2. Germline lookup yields CDR1 SGHRS and CDR2 YFSETQ. The CDR3 covers 15 residues. V was pared by 4 bases and J by 4 bases, with 8 bases of the junction left unmatched. In DNA, the CDR3 is TGCGCCAGCAGCACGGGACTAGTGTATCCAGATACGCAGTATTTT. Its protein is CASSTGLVYPDTQYF.

The chain combines TRBV7-9 with TRBJ2-2; 8 nucleotides agree with TRBD2. Germline CDR1 reads SEHNR; CDR2 reads FQNEAQ (reference sequence). V lost 0 bases, J lost 2 bases, and 2 bases stayed unmatched. CDR3 size: 16 residues. The CDR3: CASSLASGTNTGELFF. The CDR3 DNA is TGTGCCAGCAGCTTAGCTAGCGGGACCAACACCGGGGAGCTGTTTTTT.

The V gene is TRBV28, the J gene TRBJ2-7; D remains ambiguous. CDR3 length: 13 amino acids. CDR1 and CDR2 (germline): MDHEN, SYDVKM. The ends were cut back, 5 bases at V and 4 bases at J, with 12 bases in the middle. CDR3 sequence: CASSLDIPYEQYF. In nucleotides, the CDR3 is TGTGCCAGCAGTCTTGACATACCTTACGAGCAGTACTTC.

V usage is TRBV9 and J usage is TRBJ2-3, with TRBD1 identical over 7 bases. Germline trimming cut 0 bases from V and 3 bases from J; bases unmatched to any gene: 7. Germline V gene data show CDR1 as SGDLS and CDR2 as YYNGEE. The CDR3 contains 16 residues. CDR3 loop: CASSVGGGRVTDTQYF. CDR3 bases: TGTGCCAGCAGCGTAGGAGGGGGCCGCGTAACAGATACGCAGTATTTT.

The rearrangement uses TRBV5-4 and TRBJ1-4; 9 bases align to TRBD1. Germline CDR1 is SGHNT and CDR2 is YYREEE (reference sequence). CDR3 length: 15 residues. Trimming removed 1 base from V and 8 bases from J; junction bases left unmatched: 6. CDR3 protein: CASSLNTGGMEKLFF. CDR3 nucleotide sequence: TGTGCCAGCAGCTTGAATACAGGGGGCATGGAAAAACTGTTTTTT.

The rearrangement joins TRBV14 to TRBJ1-1, with a tentative D call TRBD1 (6 bases). The V gene lost 4 bases and the J gene lost 8 bases, with 14 bases spanning the gap. The CDR3 covers 13 residues. CDR1 is SGHDN and CDR2 is FVKESK in the germline V gene. For the CDR3, the DNA is TGTGCCAGCAGCCCCAGATGGGGGCACGAAGCTTTCTTT. The encoded protein is CASSPRWGHEAFF.

This clone occurred a few times. The V call is TRBV6-1, the J call TRBJ2-7, with D possibly matching TRBD2 (6 bases). Germline V gene lookup returns CDR1 MNHNS and CDR2 SASEGT. CDR3 length equals 17 residues. With 8 bases removed from V and 0 bases from J, the gap between germline ends came to 23 bases. The CDR3 region is CASRGVDSGGVSYEQYF. The CDR3 coding sequence is TGTGCCAGCCGTGGGGTGGATAGCGGCGGTGTCTCCTACGAGCAGTACTTC.

The V call is TRBV5-6, the J call TRBJ2-5; no reliable D call. The CDR3 totals 11 residues. Germline values: CDR1 SGHDT, CDR2 YYEEEE. Trimming left V 6 bases short and J 5 bases short, with 8 bases between. The CDR3 DNA reads TGTGCCAGCACCTTTGAGGAGACCCAGTACTTC. Its protein product is CASTFEETQYF.

The chain links TRBV9 to TRBJ1-2; 9 nucleotides align to TRBD1. With V trimmed by 4 bases and J by 4 bases, 17 bases remained unmatched. The CDR3 totals 18 residues. In germline, CDR1 is SGDLS, CDR2 YYNGEE. The CDR3 DNA reads as TGTGCCAGCAGCCCCCGATTACCTCGACAGGGACAGGGCTATGGCTACACCTTC. Its translation is CASSPRLPRQGQGYGYTF.

The chain carries TRBV19 and TRBJ2-4; perhaps TRBD1 as D (6 bases). Germline V lookup: CDR1 LNHDA, CDR2 SQIVND (reference sequence). V was clipped by 6 bases and J by 6 bases, with 21 bases between them. The CDR3 runs 16 residues. The CDR3 spells CASRNSQWGPINIQYF. The CDR3 DNA sequence: TGTGCCAGTAGGAACAGCCAGTGGGGGCCAATAAACATTCAGTACTTC.

This sequence joins TRBV6-5 and TRBJ2-7; 7 bases agree with TRBD1. V lost 3 bases and J lost 3; bases outside the gene matches: 5. CDR3 size: 14 residues. Germline V gene sequence: CDR1 MNHEY, CDR2 SVGAGI. CDR3 bases: TGTGCCAGCAGTTATCGGGACAGCCTCTACGAGCAGTACTTC. It yields the protein CASSYRDSLYEQYF.

This sequence joins TRBV7-9 and TRBJ1-1; D unresolved. Per germline, CDR1 SEHNR and CDR2 FQNEAQ (reference sequence). The CDR3 length is 13 residues. Trimming took 1 base from V and 5 from J, leaving 8 bases between them. The CDR3 is CASSLDAGTEAFF. CDR3 bases: TGTGCCAGCAGCTTAGATGCAGGAACTGAAGCTTTCTTT.

The chain employs TRBV10-2 and TRBJ2-7; 9 nucleotides match TRBD2. The V gene end was trimmed by 5 bases and the J gene end by 0 bases; junction bases not matched to a gene: 11. CDR3 size: 17 residues. Per the germline V gene, CDR1 is WSHSY and CDR2 is SAAADI. CDR3 protein: CASSHGSSGESSYEQYF. CDR3 sequence (DNA): TGCGCCAGCAGTCACGGCTCTAGCGGGGAAAGCTCCTACGAGCAGTACTTC.

In this sample, this clone turned up a few times. This chain uses TRBV4-2 with TRBJ2-3; tentatively, D is TRBD2 (5 bases). CDR3 length: 18 amino acids. Deletions cut 4 bases from V and 4 bases from J, with 24 bases between. Germline-derived CDR1 and CDR2 are LGHNA and YNFKEQ. The CDR3 spells CASSLVPTRIRGPDTQYF. The CDR3 DNA sequence: TGTGCCAGCAGCCTCGTACCTACTAGGATCAGAGGTCCAGATACGCAGTATTTT.

The V and J genes are TRBV7-9 and TRBJ2-5, with D possibly matching TRBD1 (6 bases). Germline V gene data show CDR1 as SEHNR and CDR2 as FQNEAQ (reference sequence). V gave up 3 bases and J gave up 2 bases, with 10 bases separating them. CDR3 length: 14 amino acids. The CDR3 DNA is TGTGCCAGCAGCTTTTGGACAGTACAAGAGACCCAGTACTTC. Translation: CASSFWTVQETQYF.

The chain has TRBV7-9 and TRBJ2-1; 10 bases map to TRBD2. Germline lookup yields CDR1 SEHNR and CDR2 FQNEAQ (reference sequence). V lost 5 bases, J lost 4 bases, and 5 bases stayed unmatched. This CDR3 spans 15 amino acids. CDR3 DNA: TGTGCCAGCAGCCTGCGACTAGCGGGTTACAATGAGCAGTTCTTC. Translation: CASSLRLAGYNEQFF.

The genes are TRBV5-1 and TRBJ2-3; 7 bases are a match to TRBD2. The length of the CDR3 is 15 residues. Unmatched junction bases numbered 14, after V lost 7 bases and J lost 6 bases. Germline CDR1 and CDR2: SGHRS and YFSETQ. CDR3 in amino acids: CASLGKRDGTDTQYF. The CDR3 nucleotides read TGCGCCAGCTTGGGAAAGCGGGACGGAACGGATACGCAGTATTTT.

This chain uses TRBV5-1 with TRBJ2-2, with D tentatively TRBD1 (6 bases). Germline assignment: CDR1 SGHRS and CDR2 YFSETQ. V was pared by 4 bases and J by 1 base, with 11 bases between. The CDR3 is 15 residues long. The CDR3 DNA is TGCGCCAGCAGCCCCCTGACAGGGAACACCGGGGAGCTGTTTTTT. As protein: CASSPLTGNTGELFF.

This chain joins TRBV4-2 and TRBJ1-3; a possible D gene is TRBD1 (5 bases). Germline V gives CDR1 LGHNA, CDR2 YNFKEQ. The germline V and J ends were trimmed by 0 bases and 2 bases, with 17 bases remaining between them. The CDR3 spans 18 residues. As DNA, the CDR3 is TGTGCCAGCAGCCAAGAGCAGATGCCAGGGCGGCCTGGAAACACCATATATTTT. It yields the protein CASSQEQMPGRPGNTIYF.